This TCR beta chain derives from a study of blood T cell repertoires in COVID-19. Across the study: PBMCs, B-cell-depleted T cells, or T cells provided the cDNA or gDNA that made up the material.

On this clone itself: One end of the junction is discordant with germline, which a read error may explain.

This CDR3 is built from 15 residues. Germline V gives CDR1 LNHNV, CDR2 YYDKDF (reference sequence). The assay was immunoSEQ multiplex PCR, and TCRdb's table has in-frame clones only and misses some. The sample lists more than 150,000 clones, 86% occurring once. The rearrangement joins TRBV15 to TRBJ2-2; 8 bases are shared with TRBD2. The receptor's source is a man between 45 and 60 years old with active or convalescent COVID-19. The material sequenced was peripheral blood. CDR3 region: CAASRGGQGAGELFF. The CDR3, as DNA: TGTGCCGCCAGCCGCGGGGGGCAGGGCGCCGGGGAGCTGTTTTTT.